The rows below give T cell receptor beta chains drawn from one sample of a study of vaccination and CD4 T cells after COVID-19. TCRdb reanalysed the PCR reads using MiXCR and keeps one entry per CDR3 protein. The sample lists more than 15,000 distinct CDR3 sequences; approximately 60% were seen once. Antigens for these TCRs are unknown. Sequenced material: CD4+ T cells from blood, cultured in vitro, taken after SARS-CoV-2 vaccination. The source is a human donor who had recovered from COVID-19. Each CDR3 is given with its conserved first and last residue. Each record gives: CDR3 length, V gene, D gene, J gene, clone size, CDR3 protein, CDR3 DNA. The D gene is left open where the match is weak. Clone sizes are given selectively: once, few, many, or a class where the clone is expanded.

>11|TRBV12-3/TRBV12-4|NA|TRBJ2-5|NA
CASGLKETQYF
TGTGCCAGCGGTCTCAAAGAGACCCAGTACTTC
>13|TRBV19|NA|TRBJ1-5|NA
CASSISENQPQHF
TGTGCCAGTAGTATCAGCGAGAATCAGCCCCAGCATTTT
>15|TRBV6-1|NA|TRBJ2-7|NA
CASSDLGISIHEQYF
TGTGCCAGCAGTGATTTGGGCATTTCGATCCACGAGCAGTACTTC
>13|TRBV6-1|NA|TRBJ1-1|NA
CASKAALNTEAFF
TGTGCCAGCAAGGCGGCCCTGAACACTGAAGCTTTCTTT
>14|TRBV7-2|NA|TRBJ1-4|NA
CASSFGGANEKLFF
TGTGCCAGCAGCTTCGGGGGTGCTAATGAAAAACTGTTTTTT
>16|TRBV7-8|NA|TRBJ2-6|NA
CASSFGGSSGANVLTF
TGTGCCAGCAGCTTTGGGGGAAGCTCTGGGGCCAACGTCCTGACTTTC
>14|TRBV6-1|NA|TRBJ1-2|NA
CASSRTRVLYGYTF
TGTGCCAGCAGCCGAACACGGGTACTGTATGGCTACACCTTC
>15|TRBV25-1|NA|TRBJ1-1|NA
CASSAPKVGSWEAFF
TGTGCCAGCAGTGCCCCAAAAGTGGGGTCGTGGGAAGCTTTCTTT
>14|TRBV14|NA|TRBJ1-2|NA
CASSQAGNLYGYTF
TGTGCCAGCAGCCAAGCAGGGAACTTGTATGGCTACACCTTC
>15|TRBV30|NA|TRBJ2-5|NA
CAWTRSLSSAETQYF
TGTGCCTGGACCCGCTCCCTTTCTAGCGCGGAGACCCAGTACTTC
>11|TRBV5-6|NA|TRBJ2-7|NA
CASSDQYEQYF
TGTGCCAGCAGCGACCAATACGAGCAGTACTTC
>14|TRBV19|NA|TRBJ1-2|NA
CASTIGKGPYGYTF
TGTGCCAGTACCATTGGGAAGGGCCCTTATGGCTACACCTTC
>15|TRBV5-4|NA|TRBJ2-7|NA
CASSWGSGDTYEQYF
TGTGCCAGCAGCTGGGGATCAGGGGACACCTACGAGCAGTACTTC
>12|TRBV19|NA|TRBJ1-1|NA
CASRGMNTEAFF
TGTGCCAGTCGGGGGATGAACACTGAAGCTTTCTTT
>13|TRBV27|NA|TRBJ1-2|NA
CASSTAGAYGYTF
TGTGCCAGCAGTACAGCGGGTGCCTATGGCTACACCTTC
>12|TRBV2|NA|TRBJ2-2|NA
CASSGNTGELFF
TGTGCCAGCAGTGGAAACACCGGGGAGCTGTTTTTT
>12|TRBV20-1|NA|TRBJ1-3|NA
CSASPGGNTIYF
TGCAGTGCTAGCCCTGGGGGAAACACCATATATTTT
>15|TRBV11-2|TRBD1|TRBJ1-1|NA
CASRWTGGAATEAFF
TGTGCCAGCAGGTGGACAGGGGGCGCAGCCACTGAAGCTTTCTTT
>15|TRBV6-2/TRBV6-3|TRBD2|TRBJ2-1|NA
CASSKGTSGVNEQFF
TGTGCCAGCAGCAAGGGCACTAGCGGGGTCAATGAGCAGTTCTTC
>16|TRBV7-8|NA|TRBJ2-1|NA
CASSLGASAPLGEQFF
TGTGCCAGCAGCTTAGGAGCCTCGGCCCCTCTTGGGGAGCAGTTCTTC
>14|TRBV6-1|NA|TRBJ1-2|NA
CASSPPSANYGYTF
TGTGCCAGCAGTCCGCCGAGCGCTAACTATGGCTACACCTTC
>15|TRBV20-1|TRBD1|TRBJ1-2|NA
CSARDRRGTGSVYTF
TGCAGTGCTAGAGATCGGAGAGGGACAGGGAGTGTCTACACCTTC
>12|TRBV29-1|NA|TRBJ2-4|NA
CSVVQGQNIQYF
TGCAGCGTTGTACAGGGCCAAAACATTCAGTACTTC
>13|TRBV20-1|NA|TRBJ1-1|NA
CSASWGGNTEAFF
TGCAGTGCTAGTTGGGGCGGCAACACTGAAGCTTTCTTT
>17|TRBV6-2/TRBV6-3|TRBD2|TRBJ2-3|NA
CASEKRWGSGSTDTQYF
TGTGCCAGCGAGAAGCGGTGGGGTAGCGGGAGCACAGATACGCAGTATTTT
>15|TRBV28|NA|TRBJ1-5|NA
CASRGDGPGNQPQHF
TGTGCCAGCAGGGGGGATGGACCAGGCAATCAGCCCCAGCATTTT
>12|TRBV7-2|TRBD1|TRBJ1-2|NA
CAGSQDRAGYTF
TGTGCCGGCAGTCAGGACAGGGCTGGCTACACCTTC
>12|TRBV2|NA|TRBJ2-7|few
CASSPQAYEQYF
TGTGCCAGCAGCCCCCAGGCCTACGAGCAGTACTTC
>13|TRBV6-2/TRBV6-3|NA|TRBJ2-7|NA
CASSDPGRREQYF
TGTGCCAGCTCCGACCCGGGACGCCGTGAGCAGTACTTC
>12|TRBV6-2/TRBV6-3|TRBD1|TRBJ1-2|NA
CASSETGTGKTF
TGTGCCAGCAGCGAGACCGGGACAGGGAAAACCTTC
>12|TRBV20-1|NA|TRBJ1-1|NA
CSARDDRTEAFF
TGCAGTGCTAGAGATGACAGGACAGAAGCTTTCTTT
>14|TRBV20-1|TRBD1|TRBJ2-4|NA
CSASSRGTKNIQYF
TGCAGTGCTAGTTCCAGGGGGACCAAAAACATTCAGTACTTC
>13|TRBV7-3|NA|TRBJ1-6|NA
CASSHNGVSPLHF
TGTGCCAGCAGCCATAATGGGGTCTCACCCCTCCACTTT
>17|TRBV7-2|TRBD2|TRBJ2-2|NA
CASSLVGGGRNTGELFF
TGTGCCAGCAGCTTAGTGGGGGGAGGGCGCAACACCGGGGAGCTGTTTTTT
>16|TRBV27|NA|TRBJ2-5|few
CASSLWGIGTQETQYF
TGTGCCAGCAGTTTATGGGGAATTGGTACCCAAGAGACCCAGTACTTC
>14|TRBV20-1|NA|TRBJ1-1|NA
CSARNRPSSTEAFF
TGCAGTGCTAGGAACAGGCCCTCTTCCACTGAAGCTTTCTTT
>15|TRBV7-6|TRBD2|TRBJ2-7|NA
CASSGEGTSVTEQYF
TGTGCCAGCAGCGGAGAGGGGACTAGCGTGACCGAGCAGTACTTC
>15|TRBV3-1|NA|TRBJ1-5|NA
CASSQENRGVQPQHF
TGTGCCAGCAGCCAAGAGAATCGGGGAGTCCAGCCCCAGCATTTT
>13|TRBV11-3|NA|TRBJ1-2|NA
CASSSPRYYGYTF
TGTGCCAGCAGCTCGCCTCGCTACTATGGCTACACCTTC
>12|TRBV11-3|NA|TRBJ1-2|NA
CAGSFRGSGYTF
TGTGCCGGCAGCTTCCGGGGTTCTGGCTACACCTTC
>15|TRBV27|NA|TRBJ1-2|few
CASSLSSHGNYGYTF
TGTGCCAGCAGTTTATCGTCCCACGGGAACTATGGCTACACCTTC
>11|TRBV30|NA|TRBJ1-6|NA
CAWSENSPLHF
TGTGCCTGGTCAGAAAATTCACCCCTCCACTTT
>14|TRBV15|NA|TRBJ1-2|few
CATSRDRAQYGYTF
TGTGCCACCAGCAGAGACCGGGCTCAATATGGCTACACCTTC
>14|TRBV7-3|TRBD1|TRBJ1-1|few
CASSLDRLNTEAFF
TGTGCCAGCAGCCTGGACAGGCTGAACACTGAAGCTTTCTTT
>16|TRBV7-2|NA|TRBJ2-5|NA
CASSSWTRGSQETQYF
TGTGCCAGCAGCTCGTGGACTAGGGGGTCCCAAGAGACCCAGTACTTC
>17|TRBV7-2|NA|TRBJ2-7|few
CASSCLLTSCTSDEQYF
TGTGCCAGCAGCTGCCTCTTGACCTCCTGCACAAGCGACGAGCAGTACTTC
>15|TRBV15|TRBD1|TRBJ1-2|few
CATRSPGQSIYGYTF
TGTGCCACGAGGTCTCCGGGACAGAGTATCTATGGCTACACCTTC
>17|TRBV28|NA|TRBJ2-1|NA
CASSSIRSPSSYNEQFF
TGTGCCAGCAGTTCGATAAGATCCCCGTCCTCCTACAATGAGCAGTTCTTC
>13|TRBV7-6|NA|TRBJ1-2|NA
CASSLRGVDGYTF
TGTGCCAGCAGCTTAAGGGGGGTGGATGGCTACACCTTC
>13|TRBV29-1|NA|TRBJ1-2|NA
CSVEEGGWVGYTF
TGCAGCGTTGAAGAGGGAGGGTGGGTTGGCTACACCTTC
>16|TRBV20-1|NA|TRBJ2-6|NA
CSAREDWGAGANVLTF
TGCAGTGCTAGAGAGGATTGGGGGGCTGGGGCCAACGTCCTGACTTTC
>13|TRBV7-9|NA|TRBJ1-1|NA
CASSLDMNTEAFF
TGTGCCAGCAGCTTAGACATGAACACTGAAGCTTTCTTT
>16|TRBV12-3/TRBV12-4|TRBD2|TRBJ2-1|once
CASSLTGLAGGNEQFF
TGTGCCAGCAGTTTAACCGGACTAGCGGGGGGCAATGAGCAGTTCTTC
>17|TRBV20-1|TRBD2|TRBJ2-1|few
CSSSPWTSGVGGNEQFF
TGCAGTTCTTCCCCGTGGACTAGCGGGGTTGGGGGGAATGAGCAGTTCTTC
>18|TRBV6-1|NA|TRBJ1-5|NA
CASSRGLVGFGSNQPQHF
TGTGCCAGCAGTCGGGGCTTAGTGGGGTTCGGGAGCAATCAGCCCCAGCATTTT